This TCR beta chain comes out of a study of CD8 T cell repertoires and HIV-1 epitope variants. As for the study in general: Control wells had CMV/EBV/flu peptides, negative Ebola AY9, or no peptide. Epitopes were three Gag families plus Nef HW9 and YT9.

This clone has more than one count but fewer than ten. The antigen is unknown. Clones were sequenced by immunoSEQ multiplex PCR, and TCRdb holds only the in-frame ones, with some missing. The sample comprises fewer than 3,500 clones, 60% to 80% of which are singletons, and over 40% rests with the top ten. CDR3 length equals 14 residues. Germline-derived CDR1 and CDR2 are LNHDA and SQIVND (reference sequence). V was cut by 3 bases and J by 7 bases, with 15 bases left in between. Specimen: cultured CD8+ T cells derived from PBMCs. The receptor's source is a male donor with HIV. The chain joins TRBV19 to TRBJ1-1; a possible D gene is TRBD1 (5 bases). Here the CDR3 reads CASSIGGAALEAFF. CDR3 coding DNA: TGTGCCAGTAGTATTGGCGGGGCAGCCCTTGAAGCTTTCTTT.